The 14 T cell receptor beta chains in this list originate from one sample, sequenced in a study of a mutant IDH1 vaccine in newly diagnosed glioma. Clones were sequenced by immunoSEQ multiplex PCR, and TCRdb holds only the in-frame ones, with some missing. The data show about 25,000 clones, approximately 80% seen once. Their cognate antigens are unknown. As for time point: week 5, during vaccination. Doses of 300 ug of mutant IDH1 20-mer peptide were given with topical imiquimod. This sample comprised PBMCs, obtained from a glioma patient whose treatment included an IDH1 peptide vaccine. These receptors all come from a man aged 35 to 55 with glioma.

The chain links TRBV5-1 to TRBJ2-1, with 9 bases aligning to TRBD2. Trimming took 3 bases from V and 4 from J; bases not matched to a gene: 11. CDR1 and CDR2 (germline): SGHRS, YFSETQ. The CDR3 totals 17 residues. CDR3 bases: TGCGCCAGCAGCTCCGGGGAACTAGCGGGCTCTTACAATGAGCAGTTCTTC. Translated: CASSSGELAGSYNEQFF.

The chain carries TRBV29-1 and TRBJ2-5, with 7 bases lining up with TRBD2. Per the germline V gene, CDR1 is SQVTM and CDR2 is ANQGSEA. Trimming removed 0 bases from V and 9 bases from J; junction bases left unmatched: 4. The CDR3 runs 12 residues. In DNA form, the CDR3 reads TGCAGCGTTGAAGATCTTGGGAGGGCCCAGTACTTC. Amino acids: CSVEDLGRAQYF.

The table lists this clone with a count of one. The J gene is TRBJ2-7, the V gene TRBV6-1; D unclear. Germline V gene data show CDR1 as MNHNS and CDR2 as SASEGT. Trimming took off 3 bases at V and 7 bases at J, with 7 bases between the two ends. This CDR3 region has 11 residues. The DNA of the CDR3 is TGTGCCAGCAGTGACGGCCAGGAGCAGTACTTC. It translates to CASSDGQEQYF.

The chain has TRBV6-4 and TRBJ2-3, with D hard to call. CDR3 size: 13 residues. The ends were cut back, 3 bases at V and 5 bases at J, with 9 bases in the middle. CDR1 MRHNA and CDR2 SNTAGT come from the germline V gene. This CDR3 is CASSEGLGDTQYF. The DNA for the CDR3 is TGTGCCAGCAGTGAGGGGTTGGGAGATACGCAGTATTTT.

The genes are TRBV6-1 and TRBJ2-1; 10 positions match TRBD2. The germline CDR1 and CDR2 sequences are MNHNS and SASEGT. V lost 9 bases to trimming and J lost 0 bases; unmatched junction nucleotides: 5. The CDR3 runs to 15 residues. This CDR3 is CASLASGSSYNEQFF. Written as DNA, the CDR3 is TGTGCCAGTCTTGCTAGCGGGAGCTCCTACAATGAGCAGTTCTTC.

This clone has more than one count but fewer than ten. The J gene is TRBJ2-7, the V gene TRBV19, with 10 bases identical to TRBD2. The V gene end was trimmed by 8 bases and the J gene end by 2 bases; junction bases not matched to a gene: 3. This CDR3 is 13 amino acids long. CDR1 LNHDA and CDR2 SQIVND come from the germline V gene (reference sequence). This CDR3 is CASRTSGTYEQYF. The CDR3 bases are TGTGCCAGTCGGACTAGCGGAACCTACGAGCAGTACTTC.

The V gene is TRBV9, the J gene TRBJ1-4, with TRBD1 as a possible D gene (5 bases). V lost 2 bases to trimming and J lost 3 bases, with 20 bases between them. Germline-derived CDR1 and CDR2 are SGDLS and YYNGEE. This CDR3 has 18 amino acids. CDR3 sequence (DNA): TGTGCCAGCAGCGTCGAAGGGGATGGGGCAGACGCTAATGAAAAACTGTTTTTT. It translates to CASSVEGDGADANEKLFF.

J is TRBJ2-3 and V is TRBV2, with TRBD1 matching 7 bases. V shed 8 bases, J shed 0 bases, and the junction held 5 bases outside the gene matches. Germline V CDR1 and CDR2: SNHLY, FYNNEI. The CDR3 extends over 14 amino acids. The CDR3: CASEGADSTDTQYF. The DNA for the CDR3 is TGTGCCAGCGAGGGGGCTGATAGCACAGATACGCAGTATTTT.

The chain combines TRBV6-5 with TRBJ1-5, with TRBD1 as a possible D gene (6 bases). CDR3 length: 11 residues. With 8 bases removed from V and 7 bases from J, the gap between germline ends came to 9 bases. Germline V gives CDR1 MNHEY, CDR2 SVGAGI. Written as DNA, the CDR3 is TGTGCCAGCTCGACAGGCCAGCCCCAGCATTTT. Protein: CASSTGQPQHF.

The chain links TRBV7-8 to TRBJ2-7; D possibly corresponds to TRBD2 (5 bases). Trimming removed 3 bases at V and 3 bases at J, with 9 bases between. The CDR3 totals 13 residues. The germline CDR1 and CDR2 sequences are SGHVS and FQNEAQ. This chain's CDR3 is CASSFGEFYEQYF. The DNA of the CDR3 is TGTGCCAGCAGCTTCGGGGAGTTCTACGAGCAGTACTTC.

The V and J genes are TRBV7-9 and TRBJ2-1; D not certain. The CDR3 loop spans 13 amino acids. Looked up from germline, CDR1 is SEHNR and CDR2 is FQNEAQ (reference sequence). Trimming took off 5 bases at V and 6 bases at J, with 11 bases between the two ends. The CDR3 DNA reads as TGTGCCAGCAGCCTCGCCCGGCGCAATGAGCAGTTCTTC. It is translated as CASSLARRNEQFF.

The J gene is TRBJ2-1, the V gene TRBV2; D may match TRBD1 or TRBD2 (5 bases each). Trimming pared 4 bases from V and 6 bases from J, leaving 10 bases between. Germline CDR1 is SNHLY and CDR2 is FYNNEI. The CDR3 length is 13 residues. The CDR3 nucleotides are TGTGCCAGCAGTGCGGGGCAGTCCAATGAGCAGTTCTTC. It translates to CASSAGQSNEQFF.

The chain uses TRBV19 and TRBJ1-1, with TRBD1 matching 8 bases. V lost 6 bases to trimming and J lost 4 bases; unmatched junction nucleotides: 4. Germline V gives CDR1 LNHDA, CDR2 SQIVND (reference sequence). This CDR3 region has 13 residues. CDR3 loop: CASSPDRGTEAFF. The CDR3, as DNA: TGTGCCAGTAGCCCTGACAGGGGCACTGAAGCTTTCTTT.

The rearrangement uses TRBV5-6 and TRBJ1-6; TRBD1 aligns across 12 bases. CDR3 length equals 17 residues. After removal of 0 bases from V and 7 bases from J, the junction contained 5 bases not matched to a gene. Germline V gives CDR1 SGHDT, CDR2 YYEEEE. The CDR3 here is CASSLDGTGGGNSPLHF. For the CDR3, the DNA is TGTGCCAGCAGCTTGGATGGGACAGGGGGCGGAAATTCACCCCTCCACTTT.